A selection of T cell receptor beta chains follows, all from one sample in a study of shared clonotypes between healthy human individuals. Some clones are missing from TCRdb's copy, which holds only in-frame ones; the method was immunoSEQ multiplex PCR. The data hold about 580,000 clones, with more than 95% observed a single time. Sequencing input: naive CD8+ T cells sorted from blood. The receptors shown here come from a man aged 25-45 years in good health. The CDR3 runs from the conserved cysteine through the conserved F or W. The D gene is left open where the match is weak. Expanded clones are given a class, and other clones once, few, many or no size at all.

abundance	v_gene	d_gene	j_gene	CDR3nt	CDR3aa
NA	TRBV27	NA	TRBJ2-5	TGTGCCAGCAGTTTATCGATTCTTGTCCCCCAGTACTTC	CASSLSILVPQYF
NA	TRBV7-3	TRBD1	TRBJ1-1	TGTGCCAGCAGCGACGGGACAGGTGCTGAAGCTTTCTTT	CASSDGTGAEAFF
NA	TRBV4-1	NA	TRBJ2-5	TGCGCCAGCAGCCAAGTGCTAATAGCGGCGGAGACCCAGTACTTC	CASSQVLIAAETQYF
NA	TRBV5-1	NA	TRBJ1-2	TGCGCCAGCAGCCCGGACCCTAGCTTTGGCTACACCTTC	CASSPDPSFGYTF
NA	TRBV29-1	NA	TRBJ1-1	TGCAGCGTTTGGGGAGCTGAAGCTTTCTTT	CSVWGAEAFF
NA	TRBV5-4	NA	TRBJ2-7	TGTGCCAGCAGCGCCACCGGGAGCAACTACGAGCAGTACTTC	CASSATGSNYEQYF
few	TRBV7-9	NA	TRBJ1-2	TGTGCCAGCAGCTTAGCGGAAGGGGCGCCCCACTATGGCTACACCTTC	CASSLAEGAPHYGYTF
NA	TRBV7-9	TRBD2	TRBJ2-1	TGTGCCAGCAGCGTAGCCTTAGCGGGTTCCTACAATGAGCAGTTCTTC	CASSVALAGSYNEQFF
NA	TRBV10-1	TRBD1	TRBJ2-2	TGCGCCAGCAGTGCCAACCTTGGGACAGGGAAAACCGCCGGGGAGCTGTTTTTT	CASSANLGTGKTAGELFF
NA	TRBV6-1	TRBD2	TRBJ2-1	TGTGCCACCGCGCTAGCGGGGTACAATGAGCAGTTCTTC	CATALAGYNEQFF
NA	TRBV29-1	NA	TRBJ2-1	TGCAGCGTAAGACAGAGCGGCAATGAGCAGTTCTTC	CSVRQSGNEQFF
NA	TRBV6-5	TRBD2	TRBJ2-1	TGTGCCAGCAGTTACGCAGGGAGGGCTGAGCAGTTCTTC	CASSYAGRAEQFF
NA	TRBV5-3	NA	TRBJ2-7	TGTGCCAGAAGCTTAATCGAGCAGAACTACGAGCAGTACTTC	CARSLIEQNYEQYF
NA	TRBV4-3	NA	TRBJ2-1	TGCGCCAGCAGCCAAGTAGGTAGTTCCGAGCAGTTCTTC	CASSQVGSSEQFF
NA	TRBV7-8	NA	TRBJ2-7	TGTGCCAGCAGCTTAGCACCGGGCTCCTACGAGCAGTACTTC	CASSLAPGSYEQYF
NA	TRBV7-9	NA	TRBJ2-3	TGTGCCAGCAGCTTCCCCGGGGGACTGAGCACAGATACGCAGTATTTT	CASSFPGGLSTDTQYF
NA	TRBV27	TRBD2	TRBJ2-2	TGTGCCAGCAGTCTCGAGGGACTACCTATTAGGGCGAACACCGGGGAGCTGTTTTTT	CASSLEGLPIRANTGELFF
NA	TRBV9	NA	TRBJ2-3	TGTGCCAGCAGCGTTGGGACACTTGGATCTTTCCGCGATACGCAGTATTTT	CASSVGTLGSFRDTQYF
NA	TRBV27	TRBD2	TRBJ2-3	TGTGCCAGCAGTTTCCGGACTAGCGGCCGCACAGATACGCAGTATTTT	CASSFRTSGRTDTQYF
NA	TRBV5-4	NA	TRBJ2-5	TGTGCCAGCAGCCCGGGTATGGAGGAGACCCAGTACTTC	CASSPGMEETQYF
NA	TRBV2	TRBD1	TRBJ2-3	TGTGCCAGCAGTGCCGGACAGGGTTTGACAGATACGCAGTATTTT	CASSAGQGLTDTQYF
NA	TRBV6-1	NA	TRBJ2-7	TGTGCCAGCAGTGAAGCGGCCTACGAGCAGTACTTC	CASSEAAYEQYF
NA	TRBV19	TRBD1	TRBJ1-3	TGTGCCACCAACGACCCGGACAGGAGAGGAAACACCATATATTTT	CATNDPDRRGNTIYF
once	TRBV7-9	NA	TRBJ2-7	TGTGCCAGCAGCTCCCCCTTGACTAGTGGCTACGAGCAGTACTTC	CASSSPLTSGYEQYF
NA	TRBV9	NA	TRBJ2-3	TGTGCCAGCAGCGTAGGTTCCACAGATACGCAGTATTTT	CASSVGSTDTQYF
NA	TRBV13	TRBD1	TRBJ2-1	TGTGCCAGCAGCCCGCCGGGACAGAACAATGAGCAGTTCTTC	CASSPPGQNNEQFF
NA	TRBV27	NA	TRBJ2-1	TGTGCCAGTAAAGAAGGGTCCTACAATGAGCAGTTCTTC	CASKEGSYNEQFF
NA	TRBV18	TRBD2	TRBJ2-7	TGTGCCAGCTCACCGGGACTAGCGGGAGACACCTACGAGCAGTACTTC	CASSPGLAGDTYEQYF
NA	TRBV5-6	TRBD1	TRBJ1-4	TGTGCCAGCGCTCAAGGGACAGGGGACGAAAAACTGTTTTTT	CASAQGTGDEKLFF
NA	TRBV27	TRBD1	TRBJ1-2	TGTGCCAGCAGTTTGACCGGGACAGGGGCCTATGGCTACACCTTC	CASSLTGTGAYGYTF